This TCR beta chain is drawn from a study of T cell repertoires in cytomegalovirus infection. Study-level information: An indication of both CMV infection and matching HLA type came from public TCR beta signatures.

In the case of this clonotype: Its specificity is unknown.

Germline V gene lookup returns CDR1 LNHDA and CDR2 SQIVND (reference sequence). The CDR3 has 15 residues. Trimming pared 3 bases from V and 4 bases from J, leaving 13 bases between. TCRdb re-called the reads through MiXCR, storing one row per CDR3 protein. The sample shows hundreds of thousands of distinct CDR3 sequences, around a third of them seen only once. Points from the study as a whole: Cumulative frequency of public TCR beta families picked out carriers of CMV plus the relevant HLA.

The sample was cultured PBMCs, taken from culture after CMV antigen stimulation. This clonotype was sampled from a human donor in good health (CMV status not recorded). Some clones in this sample may be carry-over from other donors' samples. The rearrangement links TRBV19 to TRBJ1-5, with D tentatively TRBD1 (5 bases). The CDR3 loop is CASSMGQIGNQPQHF. The CDR3 bases are TGTGCCAGTAGTATGGGGCAGATTGGGAATCAGCCCCAGCATTTT.